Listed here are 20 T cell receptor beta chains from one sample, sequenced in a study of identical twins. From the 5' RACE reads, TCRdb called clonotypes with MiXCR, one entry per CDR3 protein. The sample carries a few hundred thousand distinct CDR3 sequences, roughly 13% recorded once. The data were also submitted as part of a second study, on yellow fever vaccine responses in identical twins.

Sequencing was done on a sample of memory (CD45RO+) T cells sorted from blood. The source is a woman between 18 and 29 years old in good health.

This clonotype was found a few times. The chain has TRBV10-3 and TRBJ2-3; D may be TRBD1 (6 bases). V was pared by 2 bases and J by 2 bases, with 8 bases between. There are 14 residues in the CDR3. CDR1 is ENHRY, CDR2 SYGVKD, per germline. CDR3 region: CAISEQGNTDTQYF. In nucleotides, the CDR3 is TGTGCCATCAGTGAGCAGGGGAACACAGATACGCAGTATTTT.

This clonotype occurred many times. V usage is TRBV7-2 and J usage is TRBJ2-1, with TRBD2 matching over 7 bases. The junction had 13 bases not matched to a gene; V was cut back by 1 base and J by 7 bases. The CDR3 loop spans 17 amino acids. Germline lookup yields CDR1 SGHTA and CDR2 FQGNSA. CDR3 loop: CASSLGVRAGVGNEQFF. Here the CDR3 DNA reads TGTGCCAGCAGCTTAGGCGTCAGGGCGGGAGTGGGTAATGAGCAGTTCTTC.

In DNA, the CDR3 is TGCAGTGCCCCCGACAACACAGATACGCAGTATTTT. Translating gives CSAPDNTDTQYF. J is TRBJ2-3 and V is TRBV20-1; unclear D gene. The CDR3 has 12 amino acids. V was trimmed by 6 bases and J by 2 bases, leaving 9 bases between them. Germline V lookup: CDR1 DFQATT, CDR2 SNEGSKA (reference sequence).

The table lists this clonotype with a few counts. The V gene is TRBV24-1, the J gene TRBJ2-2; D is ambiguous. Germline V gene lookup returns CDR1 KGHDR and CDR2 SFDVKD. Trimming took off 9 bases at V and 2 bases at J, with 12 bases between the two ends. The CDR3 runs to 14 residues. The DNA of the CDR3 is TGTGCCACCGGCCCGTTGCTAAACACCGGGGAGCTGTTTTTT. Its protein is CATGPLLNTGELFF.

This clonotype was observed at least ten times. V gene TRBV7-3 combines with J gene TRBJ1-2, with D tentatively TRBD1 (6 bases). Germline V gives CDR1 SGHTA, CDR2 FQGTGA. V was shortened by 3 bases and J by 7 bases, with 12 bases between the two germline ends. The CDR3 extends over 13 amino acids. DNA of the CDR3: TGTGCCAGCAGCTTTGAACAGGGTGTTGGCTACACCTTC. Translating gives CASSFEQGVGYTF.

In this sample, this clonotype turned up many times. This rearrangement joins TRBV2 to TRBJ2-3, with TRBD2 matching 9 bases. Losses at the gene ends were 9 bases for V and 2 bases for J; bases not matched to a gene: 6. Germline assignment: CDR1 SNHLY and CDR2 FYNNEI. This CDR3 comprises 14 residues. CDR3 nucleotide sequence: TGTGCCAGTGGATTAGCGGGAGTCACAGATACGCAGTATTTT. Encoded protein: CASGLAGVTDTQYF. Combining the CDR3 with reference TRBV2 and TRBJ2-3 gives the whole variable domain EPEVTQTPSHQVTQMGQEVILRCVPISNHLYFYWYRQILGQKVEFLVSFYNNEISEKSEIFDDQFSVERPDGSNFTLKIRSTKLEDSAMYFCASGLAGVTDTQYFGPGTRLTVL.

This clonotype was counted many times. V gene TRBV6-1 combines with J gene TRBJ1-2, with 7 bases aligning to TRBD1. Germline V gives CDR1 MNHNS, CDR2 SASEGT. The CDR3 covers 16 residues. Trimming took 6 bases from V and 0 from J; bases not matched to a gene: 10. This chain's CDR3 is CASSSTTGLANYGYTF. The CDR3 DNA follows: TGTGCCAGCAGCTCCACGACAGGGCTAGCTAACTATGGCTACACCTTC.

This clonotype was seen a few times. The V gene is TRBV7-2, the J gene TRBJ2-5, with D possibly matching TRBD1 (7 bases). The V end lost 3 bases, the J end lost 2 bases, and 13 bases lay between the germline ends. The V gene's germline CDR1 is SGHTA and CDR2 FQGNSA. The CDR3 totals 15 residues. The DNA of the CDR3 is TGTGCCAGCAGCTTTTCGGGGGACAGACAAGAGACCCAGTACTTC. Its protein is CASSFSGDRQETQYF.

This chain's CDR3 is CASSAQGQWGEQYF. Written as DNA, the CDR3 is TGTGCCAGCAGCGCCCAGGGACAGTGGGGCGAGCAGTACTTC. The chain couples TRBV25-1 to TRBJ2-7, with 7 positions matching TRBD1. Trimming took 6 bases from V and 6 from J; bases not matched to a gene: 11. The CDR3 consists of 14 residues. The germline CDR1 and CDR2 sequences are MGHDK and SYGVNS.

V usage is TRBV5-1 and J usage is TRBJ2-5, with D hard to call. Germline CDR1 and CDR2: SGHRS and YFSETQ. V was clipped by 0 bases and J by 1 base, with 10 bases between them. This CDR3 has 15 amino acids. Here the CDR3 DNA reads TGCGCCAGCAGCTTGGTGGTAGCACCCCAAGAGACCCAGTACTTC. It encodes CASSLVVAPQETQYF.

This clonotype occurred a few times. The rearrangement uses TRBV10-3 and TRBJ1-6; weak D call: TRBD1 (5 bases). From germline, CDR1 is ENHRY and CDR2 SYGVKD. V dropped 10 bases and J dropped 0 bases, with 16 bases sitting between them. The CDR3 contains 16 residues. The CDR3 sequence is CATGADSSSYNSPLHF. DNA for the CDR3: TGTGCCACGGGTGCTGACAGTTCCTCCTATAATTCACCCCTCCACTTT.

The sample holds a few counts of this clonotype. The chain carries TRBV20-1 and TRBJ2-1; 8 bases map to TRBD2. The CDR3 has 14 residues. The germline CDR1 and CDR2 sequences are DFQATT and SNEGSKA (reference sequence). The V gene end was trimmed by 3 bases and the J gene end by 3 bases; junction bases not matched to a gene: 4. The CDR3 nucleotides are TGCAGTGCTAGGGGGACTAGGGACTACAATGAGCAGTTCTTC. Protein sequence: CSARGTRDYNEQFF.

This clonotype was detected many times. CDR3 DNA: TGTGCCAGCACCACACGGGGCGGGACAGGGGCCTCACCCCTCCACTTT. This gives the protein CASTTRGGTGASPLHF. The rearrangement links TRBV12-3 or TRBV12-4 to TRBJ1-6; 10 bases agree with TRBD1. The CDR3 is 16 residues long. V was clipped by 7 bases and J by 10 bases; unmatched bases: 13.

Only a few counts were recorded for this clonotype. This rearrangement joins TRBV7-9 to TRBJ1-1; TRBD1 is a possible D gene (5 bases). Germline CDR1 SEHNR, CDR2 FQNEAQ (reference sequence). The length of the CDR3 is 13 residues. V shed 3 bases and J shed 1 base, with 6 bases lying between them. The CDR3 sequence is CASSFGTNTEAFF. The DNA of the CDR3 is TGTGCCAGCAGCTTCGGGACGAACACTGAAGCTTTCTTT.

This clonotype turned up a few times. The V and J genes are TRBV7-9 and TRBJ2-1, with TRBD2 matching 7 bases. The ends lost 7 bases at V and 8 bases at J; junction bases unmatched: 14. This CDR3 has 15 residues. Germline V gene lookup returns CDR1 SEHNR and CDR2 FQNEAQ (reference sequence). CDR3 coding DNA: TGTGCCAGCACCCGACCCCGGGGGGAATCGGATGAGCAGTTCTTC. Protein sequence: CASTRPRGESDEQFF.

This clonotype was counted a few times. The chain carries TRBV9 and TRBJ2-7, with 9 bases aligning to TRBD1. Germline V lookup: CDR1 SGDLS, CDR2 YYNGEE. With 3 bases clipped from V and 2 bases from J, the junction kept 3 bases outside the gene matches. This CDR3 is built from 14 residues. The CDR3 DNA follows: TGTGCCAGCAGCGCTGGGGACAGGGCCTACGAGCAGTACTTC. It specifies CASSAGDRAYEQYF.

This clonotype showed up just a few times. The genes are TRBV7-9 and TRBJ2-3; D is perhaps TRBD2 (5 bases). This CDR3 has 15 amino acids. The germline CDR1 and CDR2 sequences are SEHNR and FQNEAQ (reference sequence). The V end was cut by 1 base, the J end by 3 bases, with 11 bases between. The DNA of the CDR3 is TGTGCCAGCAGCTTAGGAGGGTTGATGACAGATACGCAGTATTTT. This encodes CASSLGGLMTDTQYF.

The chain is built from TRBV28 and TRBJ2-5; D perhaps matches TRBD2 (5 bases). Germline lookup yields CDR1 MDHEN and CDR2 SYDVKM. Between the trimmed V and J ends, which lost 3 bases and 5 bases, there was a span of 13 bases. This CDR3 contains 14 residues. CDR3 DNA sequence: TGTGCCAGCAGTTTTCTACGGGGTGGGGAGACCCAGTACTTC. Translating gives CASSFLRGGETQYF.

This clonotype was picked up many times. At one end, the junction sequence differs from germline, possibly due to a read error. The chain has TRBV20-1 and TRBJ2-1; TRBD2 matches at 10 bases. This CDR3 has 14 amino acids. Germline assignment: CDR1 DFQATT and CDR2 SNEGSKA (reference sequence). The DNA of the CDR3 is TGCAGTGCCAGAGGGACTAGCGAGAACAATGAGCAGTTCTTC. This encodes CSARGTSENNEQFF.

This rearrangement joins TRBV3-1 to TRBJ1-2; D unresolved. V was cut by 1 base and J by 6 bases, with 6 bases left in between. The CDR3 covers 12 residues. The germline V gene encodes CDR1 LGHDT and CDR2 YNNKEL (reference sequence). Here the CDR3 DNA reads TGTGCCAGCAGCCAAGTGTCAGATGGCTACACCTTC. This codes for CASSQVSDGYTF.